The present entry profiles one TCR beta chain with its context. The target antigen is unknown. Germline V lookup: CDR1 MGHRA, CDR2 YSYEKL. Trimming removed 2 bases at V and 0 bases at J, with 16 bases between. This CDR3 has 17 amino acids. These data belong to a study of identical twins. Findings of the study overall: Weaker excess twin sharing was observed in beta out-of-frame sequences. There was an excess of low generation probability in the out-of-frame alpha sequences that twins shared.

TCRdb itself ran the 5' RACE reads through MiXCR, one entry per CDR3 protein. The table has approximately 220,000 distinct CDR3 sequences, 6.5% to 9% seen once. This same sample was also part of a study on yellow fever vaccine responses in identical twins.

This TCR came from a woman aged 18-29 years in good health. This chain links TRBV4-1 with TRBJ2-5; D might be TRBD2 (6 bases). The specimen was CD8+ T cells sorted from blood. The CDR3 DNA is TGCGCCAGCAGCCAATTTTCGAGCGGGCCGTACCAAGAGACCCAGTACTTC. It codes for CASSQFSSGPYQETQYF.